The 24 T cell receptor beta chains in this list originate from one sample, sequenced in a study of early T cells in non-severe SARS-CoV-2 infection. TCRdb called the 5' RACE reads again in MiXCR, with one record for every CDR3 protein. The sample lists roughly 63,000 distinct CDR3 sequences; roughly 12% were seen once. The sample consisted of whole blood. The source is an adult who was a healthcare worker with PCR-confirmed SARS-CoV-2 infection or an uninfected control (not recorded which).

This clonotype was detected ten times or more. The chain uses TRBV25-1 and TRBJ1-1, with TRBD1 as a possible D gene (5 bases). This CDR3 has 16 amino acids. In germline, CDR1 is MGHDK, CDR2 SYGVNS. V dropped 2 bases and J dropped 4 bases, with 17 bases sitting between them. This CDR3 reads CASSEIMGQGSTEAFF. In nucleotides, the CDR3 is TGTGCCAGCAGTGAAATAATGGGGCAGGGTAGCACTGAAGCTTTCTTT. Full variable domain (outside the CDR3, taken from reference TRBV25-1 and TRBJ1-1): EADIYQTPRYLVIGTGKKITLECSQTMGHDKMYWYQQDPGMELHLIHYSYGVNSTEKGDLSSESTVSRIRTEHFPLTLESARPSHTSQYLCASSEIMGQGSTEAFFGQGTRLTVV.

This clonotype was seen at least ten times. The CDR3 DNA reads TGTGCCAGCAGCTTCACAGATACGCAGTATTTT. Protein sequence: CASSFTDTQYF. The genes are TRBV7-8 and TRBJ2-3, with D hard to call. This CDR3 is built from 11 residues. V was pared by 3 bases and J by 2 bases, with 0 bases between. CDR1 is SGHVS and CDR2 is FQNEAQ in the germline V gene.

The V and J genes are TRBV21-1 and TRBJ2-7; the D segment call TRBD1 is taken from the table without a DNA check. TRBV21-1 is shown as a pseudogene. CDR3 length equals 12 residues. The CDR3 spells CASSKIQGAGYF. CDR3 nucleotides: TGTGCCAGCAGCAAAATACAGGGGGCTGGGTACTTC.

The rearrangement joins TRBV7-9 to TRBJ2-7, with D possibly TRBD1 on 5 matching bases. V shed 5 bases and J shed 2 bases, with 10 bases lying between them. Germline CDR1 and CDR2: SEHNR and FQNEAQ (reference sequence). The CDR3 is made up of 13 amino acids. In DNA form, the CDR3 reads TGTGCCAGCAGCAGTCAGGGTACCTACGAGCAGTACTTC. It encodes CASSSQGTYEQYF. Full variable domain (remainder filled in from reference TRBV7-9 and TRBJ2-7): DTGVSQNPRHKITKRGQNVTFRCDPISEHNRLYWYRQTLGQGPEFLTYFQNEAQLEKSRLLSDRFSAERPKGSFSTLEIQRTEQGDSAMYLCASSSQGTYEQYFGPGTRLTVT.

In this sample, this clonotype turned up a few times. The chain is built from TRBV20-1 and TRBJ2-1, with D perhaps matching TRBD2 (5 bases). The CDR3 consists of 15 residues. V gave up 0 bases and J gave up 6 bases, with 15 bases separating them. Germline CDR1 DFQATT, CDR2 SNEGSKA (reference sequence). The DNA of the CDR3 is TGCAGTGCTAGAGAAGGCCCACAGCGGCTCAATGAGCAGTTCTTC. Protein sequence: CSAREGPQRLNEQFF.

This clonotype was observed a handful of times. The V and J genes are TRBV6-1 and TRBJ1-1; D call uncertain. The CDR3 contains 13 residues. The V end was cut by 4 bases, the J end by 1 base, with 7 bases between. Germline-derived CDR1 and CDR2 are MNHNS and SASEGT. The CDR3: CASSVQPNTEAFF. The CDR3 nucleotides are TGTGCCAGCAGTGTACAGCCGAACACTGAAGCTTTCTTT.

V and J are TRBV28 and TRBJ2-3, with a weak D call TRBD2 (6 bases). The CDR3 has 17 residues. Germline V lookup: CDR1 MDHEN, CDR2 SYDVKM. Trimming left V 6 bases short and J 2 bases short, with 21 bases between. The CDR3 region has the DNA TGTGCCAGCAGCTACTTCCAGGTGGGGCGGGACACAGATACGCAGTATTTT. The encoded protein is CASSYFQVGRDTDTQYF.

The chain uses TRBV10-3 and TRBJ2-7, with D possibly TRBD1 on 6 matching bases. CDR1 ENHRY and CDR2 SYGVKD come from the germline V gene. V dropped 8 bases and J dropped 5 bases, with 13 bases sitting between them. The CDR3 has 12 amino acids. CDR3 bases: TGTGCCATCCGGGAAGGACAGAACGAGCAGTACTTC. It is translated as CAIREGQNEQYF.

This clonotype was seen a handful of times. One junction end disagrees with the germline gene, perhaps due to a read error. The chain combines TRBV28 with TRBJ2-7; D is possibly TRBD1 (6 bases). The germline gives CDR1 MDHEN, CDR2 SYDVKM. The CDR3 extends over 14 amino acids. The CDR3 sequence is CASRQDRPSNEQYF. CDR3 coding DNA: TGTGCCAGCAGACAGGACAGACCCTCCAACGAGCAGTACTTC.

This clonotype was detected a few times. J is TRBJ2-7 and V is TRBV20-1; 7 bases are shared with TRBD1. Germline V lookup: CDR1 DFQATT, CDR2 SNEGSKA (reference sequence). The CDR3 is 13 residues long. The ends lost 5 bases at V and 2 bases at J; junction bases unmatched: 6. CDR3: CSAPRDSPYEQYF. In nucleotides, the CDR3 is TGCAGTGCTCCCCGGGACAGCCCCTACGAGCAGTACTTC.

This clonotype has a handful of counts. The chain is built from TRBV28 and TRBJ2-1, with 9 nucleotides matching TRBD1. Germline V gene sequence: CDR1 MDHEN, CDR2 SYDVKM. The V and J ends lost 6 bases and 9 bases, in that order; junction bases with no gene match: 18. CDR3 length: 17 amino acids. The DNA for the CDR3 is TGTGCCAGCAGCCCCCGTATCAACAGGGGGCAAGGGGGTGAGCAGTTCTTC. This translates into CASSPRINRGQGGEQFF.

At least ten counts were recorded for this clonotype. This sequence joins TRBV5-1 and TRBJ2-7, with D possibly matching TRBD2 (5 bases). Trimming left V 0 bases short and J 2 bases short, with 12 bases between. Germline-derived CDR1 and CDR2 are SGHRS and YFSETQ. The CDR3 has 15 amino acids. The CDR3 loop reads CASSLGFSVPYEQYF. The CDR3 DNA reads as TGCGCCAGCAGCTTGGGTTTTAGCGTACCCTACGAGCAGTACTTC.

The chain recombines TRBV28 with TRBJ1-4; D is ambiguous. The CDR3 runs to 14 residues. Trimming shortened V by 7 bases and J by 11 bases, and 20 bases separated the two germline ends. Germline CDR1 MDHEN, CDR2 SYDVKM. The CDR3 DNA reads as TGTGCCAGCAACGGAGGGAGGGTGCTCGGGAAACTGTTTTTT. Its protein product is CASNGGRVLGKLFF.

The CDR3 DNA follows: TGTGCCAGCAGTCCGACGGGAGGGAGCCACAATGAGCAGTTCTTC. It is translated as CASSPTGGSHNEQFF. The chain combines TRBV12-3 or TRBV12-4 with TRBJ2-1; 8 bases map to TRBD2. CDR3 length equals 15 residues. The ends lost 5 bases at V and 5 bases at J; junction bases unmatched: 8.

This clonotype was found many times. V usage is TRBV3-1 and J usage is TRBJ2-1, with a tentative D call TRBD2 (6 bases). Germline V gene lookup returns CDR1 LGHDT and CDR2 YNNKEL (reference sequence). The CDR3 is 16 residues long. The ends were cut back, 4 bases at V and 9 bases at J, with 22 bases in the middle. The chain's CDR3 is CASSPGGPRGSSEQFF. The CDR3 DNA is TGTGCCAGCAGCCCAGGAGGGCCCCGTGGGAGTAGTGAGCAGTTCTTC.

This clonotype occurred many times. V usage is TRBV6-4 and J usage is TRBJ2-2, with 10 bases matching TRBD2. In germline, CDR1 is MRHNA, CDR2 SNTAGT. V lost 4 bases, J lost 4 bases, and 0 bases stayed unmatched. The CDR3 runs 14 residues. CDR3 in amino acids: CASSGTSGTGELFF. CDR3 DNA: TGTGCCAGCAGTGGGACTAGCGGCACCGGGGAGCTGTTTTTT.

CDR3 sequence: CASGTHRGRRTEAFF. The CDR3 region has the DNA TGTGCCAGCGGGACGCACAGGGGGCGGAGAACTGAAGCTTTCTTT. V is TRBV12-3 or TRBV12-4 and J is TRBJ1-1; TRBD1 matches 9 bases. The ends lost 8 bases at V and 5 bases at J; junction bases unmatched: 12. The CDR3 is made up of 15 amino acids.

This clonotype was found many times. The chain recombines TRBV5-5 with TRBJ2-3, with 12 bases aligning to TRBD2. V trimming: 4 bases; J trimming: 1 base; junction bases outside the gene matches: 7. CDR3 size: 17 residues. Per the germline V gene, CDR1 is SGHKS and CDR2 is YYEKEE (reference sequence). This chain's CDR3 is CASSRTSGTQGTDTQYF. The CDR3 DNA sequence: TGTGCCAGCAGCCGGACTAGCGGGACCCAAGGCACAGATACGCAGTATTTT.

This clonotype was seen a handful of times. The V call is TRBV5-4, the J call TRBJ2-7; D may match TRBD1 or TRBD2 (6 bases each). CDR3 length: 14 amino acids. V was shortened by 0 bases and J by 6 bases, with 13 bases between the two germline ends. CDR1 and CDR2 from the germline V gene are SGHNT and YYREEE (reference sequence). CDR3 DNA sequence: TGTGCCAGCAGCTTGGTGGCGGGACACTTCGAGCAGTACTTC. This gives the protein CASSLVAGHFEQYF.

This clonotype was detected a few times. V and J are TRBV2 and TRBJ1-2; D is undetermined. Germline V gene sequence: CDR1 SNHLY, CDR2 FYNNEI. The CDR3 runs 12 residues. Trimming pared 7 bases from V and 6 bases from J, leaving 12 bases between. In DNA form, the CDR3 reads TGTGCCAGCACCGTGGGATTCGATGGCTACACCTTC. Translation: CASTVGFDGYTF.

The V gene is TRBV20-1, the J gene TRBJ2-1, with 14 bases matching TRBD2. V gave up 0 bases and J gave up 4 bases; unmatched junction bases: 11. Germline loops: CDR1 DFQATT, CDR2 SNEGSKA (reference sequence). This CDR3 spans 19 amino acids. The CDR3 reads CSAREGTSGRIDLYNEQFF. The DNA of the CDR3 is TGCAGTGCTAGAGAGGGGACTAGCGGGAGAATTGACTTATACAATGAGCAGTTCTTC.

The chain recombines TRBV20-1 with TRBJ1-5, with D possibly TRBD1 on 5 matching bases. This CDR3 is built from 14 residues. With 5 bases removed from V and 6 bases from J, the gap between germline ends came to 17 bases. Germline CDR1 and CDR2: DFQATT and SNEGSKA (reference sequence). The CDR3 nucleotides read TGCAGTGCTGGGGGAGGGTCTGGCGGTCAGCCCCAGCATTTT. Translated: CSAGGGSGGQPQHF.

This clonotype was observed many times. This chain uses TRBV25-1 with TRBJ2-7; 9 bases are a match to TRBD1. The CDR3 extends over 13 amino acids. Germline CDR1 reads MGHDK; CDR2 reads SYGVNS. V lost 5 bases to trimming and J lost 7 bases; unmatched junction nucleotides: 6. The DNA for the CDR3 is TGTGCCAGCAGTAAACAGGGGGCCCGGGAGCAGTACTTC. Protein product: CASSKQGAREQYF.

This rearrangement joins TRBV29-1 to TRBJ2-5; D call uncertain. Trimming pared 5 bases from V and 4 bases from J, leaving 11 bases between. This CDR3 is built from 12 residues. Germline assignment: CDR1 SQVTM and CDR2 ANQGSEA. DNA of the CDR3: TGCAGCGTTTTACTGGCTGGAGAGACCCAGTACTTC. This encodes CSVLLAGETQYF. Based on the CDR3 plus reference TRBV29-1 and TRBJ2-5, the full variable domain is SAVISQKPSRDICQRGTSLTIQCQVDSQVTMMFWYRQQPGQSLTLIATANQGSEATYESGFVIDKFPISRPNLTFSTLTVSNMSPEDSSIYLCSVLLAGETQYFGPGTRLLVL.